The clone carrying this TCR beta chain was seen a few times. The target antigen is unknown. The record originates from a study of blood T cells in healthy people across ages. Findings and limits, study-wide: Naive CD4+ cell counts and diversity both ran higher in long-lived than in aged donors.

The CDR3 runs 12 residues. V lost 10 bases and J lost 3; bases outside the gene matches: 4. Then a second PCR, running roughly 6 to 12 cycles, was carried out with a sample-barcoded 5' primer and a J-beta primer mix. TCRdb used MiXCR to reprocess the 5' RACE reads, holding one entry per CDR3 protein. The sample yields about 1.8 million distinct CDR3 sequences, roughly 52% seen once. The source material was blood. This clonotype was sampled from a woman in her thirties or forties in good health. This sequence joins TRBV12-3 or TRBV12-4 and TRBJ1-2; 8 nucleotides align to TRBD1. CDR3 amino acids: CAIYRGDYGYTF. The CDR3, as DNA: TGTGCCATCTACAGGGGGGACTATGGCTACACCTTC.